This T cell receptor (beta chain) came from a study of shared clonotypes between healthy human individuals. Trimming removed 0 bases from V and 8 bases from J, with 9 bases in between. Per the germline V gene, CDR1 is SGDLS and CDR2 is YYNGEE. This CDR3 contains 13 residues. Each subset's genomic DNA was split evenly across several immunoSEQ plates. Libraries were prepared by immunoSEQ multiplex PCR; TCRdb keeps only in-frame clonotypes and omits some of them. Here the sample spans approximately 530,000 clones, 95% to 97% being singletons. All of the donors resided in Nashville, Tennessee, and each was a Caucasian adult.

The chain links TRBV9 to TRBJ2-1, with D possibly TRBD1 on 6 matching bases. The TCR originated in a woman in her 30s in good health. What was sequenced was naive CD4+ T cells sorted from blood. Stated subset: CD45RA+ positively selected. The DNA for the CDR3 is TGTGCCAGCAGCGTAGATTCAGGGGATGAGCAGTTCTTC. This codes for CASSVDSGDEQFF.